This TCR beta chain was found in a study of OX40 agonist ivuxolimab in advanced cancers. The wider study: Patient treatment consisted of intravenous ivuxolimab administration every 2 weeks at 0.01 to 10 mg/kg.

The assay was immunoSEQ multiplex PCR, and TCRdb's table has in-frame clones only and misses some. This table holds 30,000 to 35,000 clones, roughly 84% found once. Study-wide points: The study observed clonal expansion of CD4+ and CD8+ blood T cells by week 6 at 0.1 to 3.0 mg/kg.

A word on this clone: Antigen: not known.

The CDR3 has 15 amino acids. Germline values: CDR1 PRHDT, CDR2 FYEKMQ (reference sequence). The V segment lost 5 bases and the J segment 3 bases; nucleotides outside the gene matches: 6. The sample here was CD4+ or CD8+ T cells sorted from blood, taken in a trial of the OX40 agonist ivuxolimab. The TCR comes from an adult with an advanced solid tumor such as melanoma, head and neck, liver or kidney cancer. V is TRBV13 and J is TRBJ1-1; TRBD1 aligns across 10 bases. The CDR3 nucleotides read TGTGCCAGCAGCCCAGAGGGACAGGGGTACACTGAAGCTTTCTTT. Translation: CASSPEGQGYTEAFF.